A single T cell receptor beta chain is shown here with its context. No antigen is known for it. Viral peptide pool expansion of antigen-specific CD4+ T cells preceded sequencing in the ViraFEST assay. Cells that had been cultured for approximately eleven days were the source of isolated CD4+ T cells. It was between March and December 2020 that the person had a SARS-CoV-2 infection confirmed by PCR. All study participants received two doses of BNT162b2 or mRNA-1273 vaccine. CDR1 is SGDLS and CDR2 is YYNGEE in the germline V gene. V was pared by 0 bases and J by 3 bases, with 5 bases of the junction left unmatched. CDR3 length: 15 residues. Produced via immunoSEQ multiplex PCR; TCRdb's table is partial and in-frame only. The sample consists of 14,000 or so clones, over 60% of them appearing once. This entry is derived from a study of vaccination effects on CD4 cells after COVID-19. Study background: Early and late time points after vaccination were used to sample three convalescent patients. It was a median of 72 days after the second dose that post-vaccine samples were obtained. Study results and caveats: Researchers reported few convalescent patients and no early post-infection timepoints in the study.

The material sequenced was CD4+ T cells from PBMCs cultured with HCoV-NL63 spike peptides, taken after COVID-19 vaccination. The rearrangement uses TRBV9 and TRBJ2-7, with 8 positions matching TRBD2. This sequence was found in a human donor who had a prior SARS-CoV-2 infection. The CDR3 DNA reads as TGTGCCAGCAGCGTAGGCGGGGGGCTATACTACGAGCAGTACTTC. Protein sequence: CASSVGGGLYYEQYF.